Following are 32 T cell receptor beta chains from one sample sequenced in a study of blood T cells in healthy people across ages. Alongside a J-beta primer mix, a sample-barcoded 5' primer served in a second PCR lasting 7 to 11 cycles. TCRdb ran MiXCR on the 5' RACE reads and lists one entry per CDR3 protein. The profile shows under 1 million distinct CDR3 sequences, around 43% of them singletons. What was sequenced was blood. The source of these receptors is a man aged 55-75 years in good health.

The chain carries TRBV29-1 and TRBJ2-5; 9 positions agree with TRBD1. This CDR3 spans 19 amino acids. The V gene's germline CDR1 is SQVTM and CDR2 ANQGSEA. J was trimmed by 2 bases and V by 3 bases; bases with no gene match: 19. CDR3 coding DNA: TGCAGCGTTGACTTTGTGGGGACAGGGATCCCTTCTAAGCAAGAGACCCAGTACTTC. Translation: CSVDFVGTGIPSKQETQYF.

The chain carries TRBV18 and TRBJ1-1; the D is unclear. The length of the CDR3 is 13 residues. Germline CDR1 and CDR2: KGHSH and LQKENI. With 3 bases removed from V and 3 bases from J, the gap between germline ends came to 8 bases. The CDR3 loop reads CASSPGMDTEAFF. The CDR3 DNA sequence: TGTGCCAGCTCACCGGGCATGGACACTGAAGCTTTCTTT.

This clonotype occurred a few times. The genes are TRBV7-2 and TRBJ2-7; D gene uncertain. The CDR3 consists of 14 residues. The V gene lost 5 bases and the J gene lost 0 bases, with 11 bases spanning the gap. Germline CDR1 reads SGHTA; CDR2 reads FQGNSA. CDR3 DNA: TGTGCCAGCAGCGTAGATCCCCTCTCCTACGAGCAGTACTTC. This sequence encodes CASSVDPLSYEQYF.

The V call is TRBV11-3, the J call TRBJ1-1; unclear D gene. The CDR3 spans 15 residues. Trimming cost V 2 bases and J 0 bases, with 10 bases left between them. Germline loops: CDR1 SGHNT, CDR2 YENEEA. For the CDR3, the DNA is TGTGCCAGCAGCTTATACCCGGGGTTGAACACTGAAGCTTTCTTT. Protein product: CASSLYPGLNTEAFF.

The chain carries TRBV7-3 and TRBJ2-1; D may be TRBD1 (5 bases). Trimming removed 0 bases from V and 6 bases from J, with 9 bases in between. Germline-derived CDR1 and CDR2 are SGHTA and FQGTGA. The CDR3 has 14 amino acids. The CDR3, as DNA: TGTGCCAGCAGCTTAACGTGGGGCAGCAATGAGCAGTTCTTC. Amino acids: CASSLTWGSNEQFF.

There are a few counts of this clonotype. CDR3 coding DNA: TGTGCCAGCAGCCAAGGCGGGGCCCAGAGTGAGCAGTACTTC. Translating gives CASSQGGAQSEQYF. The genes are TRBV7-2 and TRBJ2-7, with D maybe TRBD2 (6 bases). Trimming pared 5 bases from V and 7 bases from J, leaving 18 bases between. This CDR3 has 14 residues. CDR1 and CDR2 (germline): SGHTA, FQGNSA.

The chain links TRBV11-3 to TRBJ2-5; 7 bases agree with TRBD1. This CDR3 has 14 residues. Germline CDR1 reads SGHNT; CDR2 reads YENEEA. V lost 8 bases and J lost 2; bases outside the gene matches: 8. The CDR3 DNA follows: TGTGCCAGCCACCAGGACAGGCAACAAGAGACCCAGTACTTC. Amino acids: CASHQDRQQETQYF.

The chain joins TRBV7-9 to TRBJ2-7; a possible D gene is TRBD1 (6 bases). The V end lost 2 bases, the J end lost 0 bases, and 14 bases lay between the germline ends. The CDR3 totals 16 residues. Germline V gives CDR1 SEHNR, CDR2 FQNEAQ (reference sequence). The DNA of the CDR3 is TGTGCCAGCAGCTTATTGGCAGGGGTTACCTCCTACGAGCAGTACTTC. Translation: CASSLLAGVTSYEQYF. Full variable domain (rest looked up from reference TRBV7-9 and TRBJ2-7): DTGVSQNPRHKITKRGQNVTFRCDPISEHNRLYWYRQTLGQGPEFLTYFQNEAQLEKSRLLSDRFSAERPKGSFSTLEIQRTEQGDSAMYLCASSLLAGVTSYEQYFGPGTRLTVT.

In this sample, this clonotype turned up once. The DNA for the CDR3 is TGTGCCAGCAGTTTATCAGGGCTAAGTGGCTACACCTTC. This sequence encodes CASSLSGLSGYTF. The gene calls are TRBV27 and TRBJ1-2; D call uncertain. Germline lookup yields CDR1 MNHEY and CDR2 SMNVEV (reference sequence). This CDR3 region has 13 residues. V was clipped by 0 bases and J by 7 bases, with 9 bases between them.

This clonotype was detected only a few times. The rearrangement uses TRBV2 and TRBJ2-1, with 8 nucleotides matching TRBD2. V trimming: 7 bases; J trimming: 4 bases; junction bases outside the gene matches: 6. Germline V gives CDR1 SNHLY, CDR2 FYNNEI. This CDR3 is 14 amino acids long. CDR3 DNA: TGTGCCAGCATCCGGACTAGCACATACAATGAGCAGTTCTTC. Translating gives CASIRTSTYNEQFF.

CDR3 sequence reads: CASRRQGSGTDTQYF. CDR3 coding DNA: TGTGCCAGCAGGCGACAGGGGAGTGGCACAGATACGCAGTATTTT. The chain has TRBV6-6 and TRBJ2-3, with 8 bases lining up with TRBD1. The CDR3 is 15 residues long. Per the germline V gene, CDR1 is MNHNY and CDR2 is SVGAGI (reference sequence). With 6 bases clipped from V and 1 base from J, the junction kept 6 bases outside the gene matches.

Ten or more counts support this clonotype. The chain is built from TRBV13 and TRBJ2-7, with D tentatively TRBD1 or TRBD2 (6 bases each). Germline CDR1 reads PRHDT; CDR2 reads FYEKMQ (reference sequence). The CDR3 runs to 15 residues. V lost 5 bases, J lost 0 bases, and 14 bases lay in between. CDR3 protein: CASSLWGAPSYEQYF. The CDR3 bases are TGTGCCAGCAGCCTATGGGGGGCTCCCTCCTACGAGCAGTACTTC. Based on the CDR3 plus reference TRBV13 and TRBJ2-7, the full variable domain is AAGVIQSPRHLIKEKRETATLKCYPIPRHDTVYWYQQGPGQDPQFLISFYEKMQSDKGSIPDRFSAQQFSDYHSELNMSSLELGDSALYFCASSLWGAPSYEQYFGPGTRLTVT.

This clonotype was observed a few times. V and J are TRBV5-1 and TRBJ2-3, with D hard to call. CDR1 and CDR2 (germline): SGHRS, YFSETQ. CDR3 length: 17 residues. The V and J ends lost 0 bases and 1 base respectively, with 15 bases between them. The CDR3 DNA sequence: TGCGCCAGCAGCTTGGCCGTCGATTGGGAACGCACAGATACGCAGTATTTT. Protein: CASSLAVDWERTDTQYF.

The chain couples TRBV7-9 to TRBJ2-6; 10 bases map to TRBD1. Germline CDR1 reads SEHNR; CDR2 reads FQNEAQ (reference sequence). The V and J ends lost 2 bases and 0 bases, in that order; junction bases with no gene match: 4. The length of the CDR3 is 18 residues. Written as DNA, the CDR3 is TGTGCCAGCAGCTTAAGGGGGACAGGGGTCTCTGGGGCCAACGTCCTGACTTTC. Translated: CASSLRGTGVSGANVLTF.

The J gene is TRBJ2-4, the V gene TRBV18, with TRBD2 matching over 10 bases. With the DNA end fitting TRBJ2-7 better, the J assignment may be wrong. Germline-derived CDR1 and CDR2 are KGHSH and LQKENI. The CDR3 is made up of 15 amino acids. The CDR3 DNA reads TGTGCCAGCTCACCGCTAGCGGGGGACTTCTACGAGCAGTACTTC. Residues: CASSPLAGDFYEQYF.

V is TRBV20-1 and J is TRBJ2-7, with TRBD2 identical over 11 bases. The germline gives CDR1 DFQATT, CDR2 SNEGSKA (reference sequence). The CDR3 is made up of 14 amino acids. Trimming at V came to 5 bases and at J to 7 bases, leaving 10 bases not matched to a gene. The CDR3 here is CSASLAGGMWEQYF. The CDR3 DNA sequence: TGCAGTGCTTCCCTAGCGGGGGGCATGTGGGAGCAGTACTTC.

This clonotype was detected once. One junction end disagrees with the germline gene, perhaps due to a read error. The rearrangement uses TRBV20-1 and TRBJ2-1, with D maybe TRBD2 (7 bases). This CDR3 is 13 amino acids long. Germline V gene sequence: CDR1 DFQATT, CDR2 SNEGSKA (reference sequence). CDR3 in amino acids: CIARVGGRYEQFF. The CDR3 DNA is TGCATTGCTAGAGTCGGGGGGCGATATGAGCAGTTCTTC.

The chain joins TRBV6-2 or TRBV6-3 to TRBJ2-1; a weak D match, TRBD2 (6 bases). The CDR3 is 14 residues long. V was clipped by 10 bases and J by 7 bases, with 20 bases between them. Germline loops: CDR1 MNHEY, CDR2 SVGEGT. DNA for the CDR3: TGTGCCAAAAAGCCGGGACGAGCGGGTAATGAGCAGTTCTTC. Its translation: CAKKPGRAGNEQFF.

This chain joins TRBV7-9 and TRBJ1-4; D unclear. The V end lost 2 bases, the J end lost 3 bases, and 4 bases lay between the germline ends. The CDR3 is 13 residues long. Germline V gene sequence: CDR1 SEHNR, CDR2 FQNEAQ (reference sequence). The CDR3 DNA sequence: TGTGCCAGCAGCTTACACCCTAATGAAAAACTGTTTTTT. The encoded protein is CASSLHPNEKLFF. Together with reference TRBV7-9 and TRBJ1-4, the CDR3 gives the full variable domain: DTGVSQNPRHKITKRGQNVTFRCDPISEHNRLYWYRQTLGQGPEFLTYFQNEAQLEKSRLLSDRFSAERPKGSFSTLEIQRTEQGDSAMYLCASSLHPNEKLFFGSGTQLSVL.

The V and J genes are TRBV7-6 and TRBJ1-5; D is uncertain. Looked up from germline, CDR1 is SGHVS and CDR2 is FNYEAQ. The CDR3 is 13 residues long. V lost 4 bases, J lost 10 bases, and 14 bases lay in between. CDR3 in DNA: TGTGCCAGCAGCTCGAATCCCGTAAACCCCCAGCATTTT. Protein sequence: CASSSNPVNPQHF.

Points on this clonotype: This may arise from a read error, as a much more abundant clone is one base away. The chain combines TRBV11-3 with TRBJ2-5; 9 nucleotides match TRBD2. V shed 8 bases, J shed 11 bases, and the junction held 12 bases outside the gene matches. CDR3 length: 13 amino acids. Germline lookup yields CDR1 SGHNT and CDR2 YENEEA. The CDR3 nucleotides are TGTGCCAGCGCGGGGGGGGCGGGAAATGAGCAGTACTTC. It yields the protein CASAGGAGNEQYF.

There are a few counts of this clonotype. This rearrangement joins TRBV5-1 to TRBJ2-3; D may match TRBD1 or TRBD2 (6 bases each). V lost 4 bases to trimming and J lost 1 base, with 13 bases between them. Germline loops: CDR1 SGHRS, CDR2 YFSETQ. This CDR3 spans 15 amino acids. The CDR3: CASSKGGAGTDTQYF. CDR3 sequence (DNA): TGCGCCAGCAGCAAGGGGGGCGCTGGCACAGATACGCAGTATTTT. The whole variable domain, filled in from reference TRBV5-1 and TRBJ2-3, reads KAGVTQTPRYLIKTRGQQVTLSCSPISGHRSVSWYQQTPGQGLQFLFEYFSETQRNKGNFPGRFSGRQFSNSRSEMNVSTLELGDSALYLCASSKGGAGTDTQYFGPGTRLTVL.

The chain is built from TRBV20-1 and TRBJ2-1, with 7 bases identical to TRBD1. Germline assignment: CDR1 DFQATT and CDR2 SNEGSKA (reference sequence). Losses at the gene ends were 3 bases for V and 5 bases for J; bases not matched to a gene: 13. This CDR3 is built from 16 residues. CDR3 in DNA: TGCAGTGCTAGTGTATTGGTGGCAGGGGGAGACAATGAGCAGTTCTTC. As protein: CSASVLVAGGDNEQFF.

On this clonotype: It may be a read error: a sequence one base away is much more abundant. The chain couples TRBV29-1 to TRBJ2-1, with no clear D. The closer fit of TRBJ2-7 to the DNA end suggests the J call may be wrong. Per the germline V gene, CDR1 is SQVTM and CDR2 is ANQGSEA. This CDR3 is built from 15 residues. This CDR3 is CSVRGVTGSYNEQYF. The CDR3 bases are TGCAGCGTCCGTGGGGTGACTGGCTCCTACAATGAGCAGTACTTC.

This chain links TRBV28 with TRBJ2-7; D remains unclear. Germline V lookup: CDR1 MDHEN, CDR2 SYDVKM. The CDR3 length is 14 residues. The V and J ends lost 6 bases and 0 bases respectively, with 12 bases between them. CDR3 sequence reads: CASSIRTVSYEQYF. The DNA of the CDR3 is TGTGCCAGCAGCATACGGACGGTCTCCTACGAGCAGTACTTC.

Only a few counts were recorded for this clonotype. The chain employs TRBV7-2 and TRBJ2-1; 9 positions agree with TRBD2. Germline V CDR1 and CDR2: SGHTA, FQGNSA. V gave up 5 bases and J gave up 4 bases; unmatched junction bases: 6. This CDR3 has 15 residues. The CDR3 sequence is CASSRAGGRYNEQFF. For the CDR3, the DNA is TGTGCCAGCAGCCGAGCGGGGGGTAGATACAATGAGCAGTTCTTC.

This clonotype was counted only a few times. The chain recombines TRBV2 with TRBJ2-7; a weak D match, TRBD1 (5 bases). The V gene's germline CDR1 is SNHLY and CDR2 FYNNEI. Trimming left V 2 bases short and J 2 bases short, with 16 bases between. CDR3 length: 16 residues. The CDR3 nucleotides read TGTGCCAGCAGTGAACTTCAGGGTCAGGGCACCTACGAGCAGTACTTC. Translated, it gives CASSELQGQGTYEQYF.

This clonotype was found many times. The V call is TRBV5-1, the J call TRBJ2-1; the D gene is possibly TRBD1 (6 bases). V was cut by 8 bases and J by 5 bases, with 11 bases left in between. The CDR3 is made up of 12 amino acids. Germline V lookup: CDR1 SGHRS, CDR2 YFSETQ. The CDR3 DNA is TGCGCCAGGGACAGCACCCACAATGAGCAGTTCTTC. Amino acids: CARDSTHNEQFF.

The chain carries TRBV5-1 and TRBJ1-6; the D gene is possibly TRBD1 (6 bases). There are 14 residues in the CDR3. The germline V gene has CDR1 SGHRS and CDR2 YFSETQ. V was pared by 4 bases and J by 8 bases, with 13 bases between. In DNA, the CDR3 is TGCGCCAGCAGCCCCGGCAGGGGTGATTCACCCCTCCACTTT. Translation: CASSPGRGDSPLHF.

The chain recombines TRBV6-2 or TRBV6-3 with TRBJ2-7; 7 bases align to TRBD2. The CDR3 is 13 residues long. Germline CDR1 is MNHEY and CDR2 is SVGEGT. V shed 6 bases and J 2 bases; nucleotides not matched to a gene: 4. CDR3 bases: TGTGCCAGCAGCAACGGGGGGACCTACGAGCAGTACTTC. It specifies CASSNGGTYEQYF.

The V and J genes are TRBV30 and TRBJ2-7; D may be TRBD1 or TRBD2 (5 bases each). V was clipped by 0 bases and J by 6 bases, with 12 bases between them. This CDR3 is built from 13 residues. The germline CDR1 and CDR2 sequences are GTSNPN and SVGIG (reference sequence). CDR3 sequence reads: CAWSVLGVSEQYF. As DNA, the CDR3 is TGTGCCTGGAGTGTCTTGGGGGTCAGCGAGCAGTACTTC.

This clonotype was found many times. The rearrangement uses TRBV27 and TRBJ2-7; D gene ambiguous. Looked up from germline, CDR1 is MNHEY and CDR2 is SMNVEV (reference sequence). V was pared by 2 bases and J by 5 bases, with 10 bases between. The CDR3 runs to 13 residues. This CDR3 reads CASSLSLGNEQYF. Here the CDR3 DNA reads TGTGCCAGCAGTTTAAGTCTTGGCAACGAGCAGTACTTC.